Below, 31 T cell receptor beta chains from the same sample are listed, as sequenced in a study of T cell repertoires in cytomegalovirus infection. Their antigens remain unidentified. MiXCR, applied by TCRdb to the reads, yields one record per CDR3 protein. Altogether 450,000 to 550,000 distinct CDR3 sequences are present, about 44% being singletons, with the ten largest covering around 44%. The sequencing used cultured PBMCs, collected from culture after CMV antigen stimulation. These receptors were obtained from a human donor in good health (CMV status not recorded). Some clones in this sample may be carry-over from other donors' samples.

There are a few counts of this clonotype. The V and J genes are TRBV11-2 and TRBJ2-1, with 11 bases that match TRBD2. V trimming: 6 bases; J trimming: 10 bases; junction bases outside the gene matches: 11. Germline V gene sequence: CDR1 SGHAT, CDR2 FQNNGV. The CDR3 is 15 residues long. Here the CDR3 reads CASSSLAGVFKEQFF. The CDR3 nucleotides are TGTGCCAGCAGTTCACTAGCGGGGGTATTCAAGGAGCAGTTCTTC.

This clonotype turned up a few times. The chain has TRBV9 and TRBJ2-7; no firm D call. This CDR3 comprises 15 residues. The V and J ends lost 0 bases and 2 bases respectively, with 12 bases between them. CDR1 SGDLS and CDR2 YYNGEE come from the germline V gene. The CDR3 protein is CASSVGAAPTYEQYF. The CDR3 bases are TGTGCCAGCAGCGTAGGTGCAGCCCCTACCTACGAGCAGTACTTC.

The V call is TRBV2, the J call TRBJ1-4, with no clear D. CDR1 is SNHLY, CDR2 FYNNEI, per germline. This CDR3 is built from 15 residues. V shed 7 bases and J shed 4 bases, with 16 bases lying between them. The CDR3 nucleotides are TGTGCCAGCACGCGTCGTCAGGCCTTTAATGAAAAACTGTTTTTT. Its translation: CASTRRQAFNEKLFF.

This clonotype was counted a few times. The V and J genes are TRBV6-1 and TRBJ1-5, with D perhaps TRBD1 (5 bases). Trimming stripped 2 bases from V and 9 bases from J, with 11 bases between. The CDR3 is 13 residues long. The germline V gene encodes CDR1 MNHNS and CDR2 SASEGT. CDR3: CASSETQGRPQHF. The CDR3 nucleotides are TGTGCCAGCAGTGAAACTCAGGGACGGCCCCAGCATTTT.

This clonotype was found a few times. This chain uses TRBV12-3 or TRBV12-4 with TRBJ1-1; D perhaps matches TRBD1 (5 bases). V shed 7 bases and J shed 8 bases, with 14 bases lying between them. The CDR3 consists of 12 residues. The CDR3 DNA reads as TGTGCCAGCACCCCTGGGACGGGCGAAGCTTTCTTT. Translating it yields CASTPGTGEAFF.

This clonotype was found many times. CDR3 sequence: CASSNVKNYEQYF. The CDR3 DNA sequence: TGTGCCAGCAGTAACGTAAAGAACTACGAGCAGTACTTC. This chain uses TRBV6-1 with TRBJ2-7; D ambiguous. V lost 5 bases to trimming and J lost 3 bases, with 11 bases between them. The germline gives CDR1 MNHNS, CDR2 SASEGT. The CDR3 sequence is 13 residues long.

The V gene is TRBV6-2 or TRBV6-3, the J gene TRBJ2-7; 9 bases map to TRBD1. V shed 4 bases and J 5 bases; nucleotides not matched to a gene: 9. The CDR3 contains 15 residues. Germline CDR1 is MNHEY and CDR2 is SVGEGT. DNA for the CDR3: TGTGCCAGCAGTTTGAGGAGGACAGGGGTCCACGAGCAGTACTTC. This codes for CASSLRRTGVHEQYF.

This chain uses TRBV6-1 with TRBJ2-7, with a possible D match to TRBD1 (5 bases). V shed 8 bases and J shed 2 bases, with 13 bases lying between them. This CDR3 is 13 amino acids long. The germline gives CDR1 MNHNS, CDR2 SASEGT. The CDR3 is CASVGVSTYEQYF. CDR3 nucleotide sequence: TGTGCCAGCGTAGGGGTTTCCACCTACGAGCAGTACTTC.

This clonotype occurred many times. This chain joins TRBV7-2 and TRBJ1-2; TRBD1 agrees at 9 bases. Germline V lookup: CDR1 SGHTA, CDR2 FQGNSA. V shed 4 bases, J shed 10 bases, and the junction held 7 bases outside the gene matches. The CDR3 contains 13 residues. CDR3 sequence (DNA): TGTGCCAGCAGCTCTGGGACAGGGACTATCTACACCTTC. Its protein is CASSSGTGTIYTF.

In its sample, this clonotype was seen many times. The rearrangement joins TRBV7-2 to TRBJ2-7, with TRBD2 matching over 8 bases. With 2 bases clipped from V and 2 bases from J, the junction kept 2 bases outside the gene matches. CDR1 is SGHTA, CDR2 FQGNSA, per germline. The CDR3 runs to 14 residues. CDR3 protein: CASSLSGGPYEQYF. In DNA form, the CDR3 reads TGTGCCAGCAGCTTAAGCGGGGGACCCTACGAGCAGTACTTC.

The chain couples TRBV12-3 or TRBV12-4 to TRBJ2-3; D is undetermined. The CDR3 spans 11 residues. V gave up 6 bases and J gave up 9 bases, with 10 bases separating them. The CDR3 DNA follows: TGTGCCAGCAGCGTTATGCAAACGCAGTATTTT. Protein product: CASSVMQTQYF.

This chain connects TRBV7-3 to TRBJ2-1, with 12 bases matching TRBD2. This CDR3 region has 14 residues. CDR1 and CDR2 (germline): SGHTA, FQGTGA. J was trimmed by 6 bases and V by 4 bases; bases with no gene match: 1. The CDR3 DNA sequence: TGTGCCAGCAGCTCGACTAGCGGGAGCAATGAGCAGTTCTTC. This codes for CASSSTSGSNEQFF. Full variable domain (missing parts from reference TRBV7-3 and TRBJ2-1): GAGVSQTPSNKVTEKGKYVELRCDPISGHTALYWYRQSLGQGPEFLIYFQGTGAADDSGLPNDRFFAVRPEGSVSTLKIQRTERGDSAVYLCASSSTSGSNEQFFGPGTRLTVL.

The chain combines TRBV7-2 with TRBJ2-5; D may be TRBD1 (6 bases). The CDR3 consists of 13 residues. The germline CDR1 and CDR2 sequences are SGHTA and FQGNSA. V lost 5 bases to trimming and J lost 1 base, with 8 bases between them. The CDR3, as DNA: TGTGCCAGCAGCCGACAGGCCCAAGAGACCCAGTACTTC. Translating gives CASSRQAQETQYF. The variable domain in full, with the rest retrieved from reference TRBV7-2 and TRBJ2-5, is GAGVSQSPSNKVTEKGKDVELRCDPISGHTALYWYRQSLGQGLEFLIYFQGNSAPDKSGLPSDRFSAERTGGSVSTLTIQRTQQEDSAVYLCASSRQAQETQYFGPGTRLLVL.

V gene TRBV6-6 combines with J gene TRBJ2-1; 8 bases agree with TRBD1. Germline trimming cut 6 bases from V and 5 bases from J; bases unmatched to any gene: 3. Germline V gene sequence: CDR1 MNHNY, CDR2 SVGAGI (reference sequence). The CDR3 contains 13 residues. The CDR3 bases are TGTGCCAGCAGGAAGGACAGGGACAATGAGCAGTTCTTC. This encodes CASRKDRDNEQFF.

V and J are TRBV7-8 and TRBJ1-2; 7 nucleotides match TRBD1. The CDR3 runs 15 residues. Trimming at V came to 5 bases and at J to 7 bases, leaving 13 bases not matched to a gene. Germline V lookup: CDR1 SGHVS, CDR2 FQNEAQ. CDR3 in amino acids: CASSTRSTGDSGYTF. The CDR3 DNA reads TGTGCCAGCAGCACGCGCTCTACAGGGGATAGTGGCTACACCTTC.

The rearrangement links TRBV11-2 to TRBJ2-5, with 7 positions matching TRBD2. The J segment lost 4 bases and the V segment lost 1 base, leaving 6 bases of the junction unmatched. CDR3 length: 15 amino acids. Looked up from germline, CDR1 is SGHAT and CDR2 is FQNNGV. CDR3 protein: CASSLAGLLRETQYF. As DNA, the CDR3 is TGTGCCAGCAGCTTAGCGGGACTACTCAGAGAGACCCAGTACTTC.

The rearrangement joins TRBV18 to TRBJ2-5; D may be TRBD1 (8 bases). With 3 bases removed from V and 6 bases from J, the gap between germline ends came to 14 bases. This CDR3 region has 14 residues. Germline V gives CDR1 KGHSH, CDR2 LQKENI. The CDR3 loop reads CASSPRGTGKTQYF. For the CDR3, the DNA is TGTGCCAGCTCACCGCGGGGGACAGGAAAGACCCAGTACTTC.

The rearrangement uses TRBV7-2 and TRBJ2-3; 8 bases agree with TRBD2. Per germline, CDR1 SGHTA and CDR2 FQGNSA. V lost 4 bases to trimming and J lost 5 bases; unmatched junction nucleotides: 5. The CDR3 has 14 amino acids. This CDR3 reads CASSYGAGVDTQYF. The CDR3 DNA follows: TGTGCCAGCAGCTATGGAGCGGGAGTAGATACGCAGTATTTT.

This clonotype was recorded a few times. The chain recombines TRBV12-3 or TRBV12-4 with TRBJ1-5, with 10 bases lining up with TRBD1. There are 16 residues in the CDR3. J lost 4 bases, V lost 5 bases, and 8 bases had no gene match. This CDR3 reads CASSLRDRGRNQPQHF. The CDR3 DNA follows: TGTGCCAGCAGTCTCCGGGACAGGGGACGAAATCAGCCCCAGCATTTT.

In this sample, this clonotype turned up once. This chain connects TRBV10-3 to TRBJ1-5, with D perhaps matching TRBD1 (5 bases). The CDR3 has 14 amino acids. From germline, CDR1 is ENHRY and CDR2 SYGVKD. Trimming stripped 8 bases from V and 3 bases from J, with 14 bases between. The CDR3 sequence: CAIGRGPNNQPQHF. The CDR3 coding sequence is TGTGCCATCGGCCGGGGACCCAACAATCAGCCCCAGCATTTT.

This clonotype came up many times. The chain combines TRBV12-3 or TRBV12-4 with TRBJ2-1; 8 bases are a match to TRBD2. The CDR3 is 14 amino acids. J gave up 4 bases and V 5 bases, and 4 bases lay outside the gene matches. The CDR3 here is CASSRTSGYNEQFF. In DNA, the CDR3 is TGTGCCAGCAGTAGAACTAGCGGATACAATGAGCAGTTCTTC.

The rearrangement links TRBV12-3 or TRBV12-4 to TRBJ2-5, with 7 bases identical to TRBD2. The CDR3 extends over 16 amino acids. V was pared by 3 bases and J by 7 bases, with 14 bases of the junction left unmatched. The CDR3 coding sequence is TGTGCCAGCAGTTTTCATAATGGCGGGAGTTCAGGGACCCAGTACTTC. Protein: CASSFHNGGSSGTQYF.

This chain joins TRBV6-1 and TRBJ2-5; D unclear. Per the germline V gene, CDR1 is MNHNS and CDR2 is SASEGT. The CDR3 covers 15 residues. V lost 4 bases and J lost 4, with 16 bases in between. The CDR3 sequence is CASSAPARATETQYF. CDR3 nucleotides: TGTGCCAGCAGTGCTCCGGCGAGAGCCACAGAGACCCAGTACTTC.

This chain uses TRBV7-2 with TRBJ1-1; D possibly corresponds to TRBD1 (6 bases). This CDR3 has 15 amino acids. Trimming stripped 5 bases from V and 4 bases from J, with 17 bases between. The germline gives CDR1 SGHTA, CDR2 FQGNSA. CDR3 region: CASSRQVGGTTEAFF. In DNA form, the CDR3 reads TGTGCCAGCAGCCGACAGGTCGGGGGGACCACTGAAGCTTTCTTT.

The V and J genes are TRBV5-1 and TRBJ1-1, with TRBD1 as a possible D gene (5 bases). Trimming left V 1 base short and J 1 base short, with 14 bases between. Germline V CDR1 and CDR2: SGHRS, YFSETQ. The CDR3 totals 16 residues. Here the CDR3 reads CASSLSPPTGNTEAFF. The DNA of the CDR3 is TGCGCCAGCAGCTTGAGCCCCCCTACAGGGAACACTGAAGCTTTCTTT.

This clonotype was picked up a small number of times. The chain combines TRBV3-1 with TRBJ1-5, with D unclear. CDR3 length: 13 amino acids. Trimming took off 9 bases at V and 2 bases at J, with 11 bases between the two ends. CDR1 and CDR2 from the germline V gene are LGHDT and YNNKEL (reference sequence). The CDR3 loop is CASSSFGNQPQHF. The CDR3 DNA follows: TGTGCCAGTTCGAGTTTTGGCAATCAGCCCCAGCATTTT.

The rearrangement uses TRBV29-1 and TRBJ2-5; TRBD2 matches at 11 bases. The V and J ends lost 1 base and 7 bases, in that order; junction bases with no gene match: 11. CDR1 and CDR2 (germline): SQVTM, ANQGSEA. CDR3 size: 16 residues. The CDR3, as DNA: TGCAGCGTTGAAGGGGGTAGCGGGAGGGCTTATGGGACCCAGTACTTC. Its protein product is CSVEGGSGRAYGTQYF.

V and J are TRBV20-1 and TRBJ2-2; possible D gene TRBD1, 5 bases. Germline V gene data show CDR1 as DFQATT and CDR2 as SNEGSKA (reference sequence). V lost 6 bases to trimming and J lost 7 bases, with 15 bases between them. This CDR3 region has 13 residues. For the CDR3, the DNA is TGCAGTGCCCTAGATGGGGCCAACGGGGAGCTGTTTTTT. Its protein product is CSALDGANGELFF.

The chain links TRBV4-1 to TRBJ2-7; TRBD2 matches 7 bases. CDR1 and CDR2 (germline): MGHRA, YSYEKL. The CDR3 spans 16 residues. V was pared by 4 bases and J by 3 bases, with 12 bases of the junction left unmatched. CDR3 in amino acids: CASSPVSAGERYEQYF. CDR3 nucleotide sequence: TGCGCCAGCAGCCCAGTCAGCGCGGGAGAGCGCTACGAGCAGTACTTC.

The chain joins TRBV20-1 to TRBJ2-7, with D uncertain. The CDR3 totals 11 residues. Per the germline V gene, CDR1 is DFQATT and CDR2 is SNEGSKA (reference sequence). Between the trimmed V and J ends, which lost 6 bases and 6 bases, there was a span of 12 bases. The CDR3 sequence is CSAIWSSEQYF. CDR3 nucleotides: TGCAGTGCCATCTGGTCGAGCGAGCAGTACTTC.

The CDR3: CSAKRGSSTDTQYF. As DNA, the CDR3 is TGCAGTGCTAAACGGGGTTCTAGCACAGATACGCAGTATTTT. The V call is TRBV20-1, the J call TRBJ2-3; D might be TRBD2 (5 bases). The CDR3 covers 14 residues. Per the germline V gene, CDR1 is DFQATT and CDR2 is SNEGSKA (reference sequence). The V end was cut by 4 bases, the J end by 0 bases, with 11 bases between.